The present T cell receptor beta chain was sequenced within a study of control samples from healthy donors and cancer patients. CDR1 is MNHEY, CDR2 SMNVEV, per germline (reference sequence). The CDR3 has 14 residues. After removal of 6 bases from V and 6 bases from J, the junction contained 6 bases not matched to a gene. TCRdb keeps only in-frame clones here, not all; method: immunoSEQ multiplex PCR. The table has about 170,000 clones, around 92% seen once. The rearrangement uses TRBV27 and TRBJ1-5; TRBD1 agrees at 9 bases. The receptor's source is a woman younger than 45 in good health. Sequencing was performed on blood. In nucleotides, the CDR3 is TGTGCCAGCAGCATACAGGGGGCTAGTCAGCCCCAGCATTTT. This encodes CASSIQGASQPQHF.